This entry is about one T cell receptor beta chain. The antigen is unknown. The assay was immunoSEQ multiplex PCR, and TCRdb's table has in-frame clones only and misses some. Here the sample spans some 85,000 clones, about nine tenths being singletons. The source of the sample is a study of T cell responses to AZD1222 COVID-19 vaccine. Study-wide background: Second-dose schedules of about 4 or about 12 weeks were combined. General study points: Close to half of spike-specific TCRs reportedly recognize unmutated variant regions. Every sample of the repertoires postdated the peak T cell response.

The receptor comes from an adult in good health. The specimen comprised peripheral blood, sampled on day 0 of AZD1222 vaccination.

The CDR3 loop reads CASSLDYNSPLHF. The CDR3 nucleotides read TGTGCCAGCAGCTTAGATTATAATTCACCCCTCCACTTT. This chain joins TRBV11-2 and TRBJ1-6; D call uncertain. The CDR3 is made up of 13 amino acids. The V gene's germline CDR1 is SGHAT and CDR2 FQNNGV. V lost 0 bases, J lost 4 bases, and 1 base lay in between.